What follows is one T cell receptor beta chain and its context. The CDR3 loop spans 17 amino acids. Germline CDR1 LNHDA, CDR2 SQIVND (reference sequence). Trimming at V came to 3 bases and at J to 2 bases, leaving 13 bases not matched to a gene. Sequenced by immunoSEQ multiplex PCR; TCRdb stores in-frame clones only, minus some. Of about 1.1 million clones in the sample, approximately 80% were seen once. Participating donors were healthy, HIV-negative adults free of recent acute infections or vaccinations. The data are from a study of shared clonotypes between healthy human individuals. The wider study: Used for every donor were three CD4 naive, three CD4 memory, two CD8 naive and one CD8 memory plate.

The genes are TRBV19 and TRBJ2-7; 7 bases match TRBD2. This TCR was sampled from a man between 18 and 29 years old in good health. Some clones in this sample may be carry-over from other donors' samples. The sequenced material came from memory CD4+ T cells from PBMCs. Specified subset: CD45RA-negative fraction. In DNA, the CDR3 is TGTGCCAGTAGTATGAGACTAGAGCGGGATTACGCCTACGAGCAGTACTTC. Translated, it gives CASSMRLERDYAYEQYF.